This T cell receptor (beta chain) was profiled in a study of blood T cell repertoires in COVID-19. Background on the study: Italy, Spain and the United States were the sources of the convalescent and acute COVID-19 samples. T cells, B-cell-depleted T cells, or PBMCs supplied cDNA or gDNA.

In the authors' workflow: Nucleated cell counts were estimated from reference gene primer amplification. This table comes from immunoSEQ multiplex PCR, and its TCRdb copy is limited to in-frame clones, with some not included. The V and J calls and clone size are taken from that table; D and trimming were inferred from the DNA. The sample includes 370,000 or so clones, more than 75% of them seen just once. Sequences were obtained from peripheral blood. The clonotype originates from a human donor with acute or convalescent COVID-19. The donor label of this sample is uncertain.

The DNA for the CDR3 is TGTGCCAGCAGTCCTCAGACCGGGGAGCTGTTTTTT. It codes for CASSPQTGELFF. The chain uses TRBV6-5 and TRBJ2-2; D gene uncertain. Germline V gene lookup returns CDR1 MNHEY and CDR2 SVGAGI. This CDR3 is built from 12 residues. Trimming left V 5 bases short and J 5 bases short, with 6 bases between.